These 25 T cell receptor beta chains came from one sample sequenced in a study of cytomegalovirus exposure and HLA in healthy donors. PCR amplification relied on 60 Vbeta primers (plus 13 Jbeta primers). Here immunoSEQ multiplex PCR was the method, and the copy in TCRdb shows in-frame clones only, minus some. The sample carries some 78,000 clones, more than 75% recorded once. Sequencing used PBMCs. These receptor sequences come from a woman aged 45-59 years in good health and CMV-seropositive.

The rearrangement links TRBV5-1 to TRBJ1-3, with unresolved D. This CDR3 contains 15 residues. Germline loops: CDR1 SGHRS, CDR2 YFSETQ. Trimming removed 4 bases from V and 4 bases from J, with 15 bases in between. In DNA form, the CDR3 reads TGCGCCAGCAGCGCGGGAGCCGGTACGGGAAACACCATATATTTT. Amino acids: CASSAGAGTGNTIYF.

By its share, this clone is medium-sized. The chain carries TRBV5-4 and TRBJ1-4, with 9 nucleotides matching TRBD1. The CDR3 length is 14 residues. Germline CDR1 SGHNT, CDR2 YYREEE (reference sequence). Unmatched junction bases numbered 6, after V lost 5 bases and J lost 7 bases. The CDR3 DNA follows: TGTGCCAGCAGTAAACAGGGGGCGGTTGAAAAACTGTTTTTT. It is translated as CASSKQGAVEKLFF.

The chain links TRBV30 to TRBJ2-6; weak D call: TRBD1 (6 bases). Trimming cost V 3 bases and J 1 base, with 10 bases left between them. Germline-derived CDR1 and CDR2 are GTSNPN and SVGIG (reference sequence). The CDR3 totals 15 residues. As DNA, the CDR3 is TGTGCCTGGAGGGCAGGGGCGTCTGGGGCCAACGTCCTGACTTTC. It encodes CAWRAGASGANVLTF. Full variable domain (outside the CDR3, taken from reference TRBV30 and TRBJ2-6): SQTIHQWPATLVQPVGSPLSLECTVEGTSNPNLYWYRQAAGRGLQLLFYSVGIGQISSEVPQNLSASRPQDRQFILSSKKLLLSDSGFYLCAWRAGASGANVLTFGAGSRLTVL.

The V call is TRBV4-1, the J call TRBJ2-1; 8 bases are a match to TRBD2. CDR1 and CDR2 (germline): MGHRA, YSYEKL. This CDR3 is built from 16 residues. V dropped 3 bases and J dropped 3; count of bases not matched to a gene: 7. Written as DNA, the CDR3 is TGCGCCAGCAGCCAGGTACTAGCGGTGTTCTACAATGAGCAGTTCTTC. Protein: CASSQVLAVFYNEQFF.

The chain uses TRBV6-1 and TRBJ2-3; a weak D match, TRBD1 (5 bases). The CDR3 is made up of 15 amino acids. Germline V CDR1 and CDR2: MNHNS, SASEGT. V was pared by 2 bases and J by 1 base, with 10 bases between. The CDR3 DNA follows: TGTGCCAGCAGTGAAAACTCACAGGGCACAGATACGCAGTATTTT. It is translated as CASSENSQGTDTQYF.

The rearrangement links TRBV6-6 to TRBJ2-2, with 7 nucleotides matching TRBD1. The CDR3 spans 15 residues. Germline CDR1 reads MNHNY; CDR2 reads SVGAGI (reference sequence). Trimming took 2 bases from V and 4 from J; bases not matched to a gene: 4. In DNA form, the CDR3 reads TGTGCCAGCAGTTACAGGACAGGACCCACCGGGGAGCTGTTTTTT. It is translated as CASSYRTGPTGELFF.

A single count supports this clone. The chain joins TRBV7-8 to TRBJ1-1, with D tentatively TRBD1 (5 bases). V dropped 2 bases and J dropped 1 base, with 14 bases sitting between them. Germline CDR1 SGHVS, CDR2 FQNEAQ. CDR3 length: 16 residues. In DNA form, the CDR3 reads TGTGCCAGCAGCTTACAGGATAGGGGCGCGAACACTGAAGCTTTCTTT. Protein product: CASSLQDRGANTEAFF.

The CDR3 nucleotides read TGCGCCAGCAGCTTGGCCTCACCGGGGACCCAGTACTTC. Translation: CASSLASPGTQYF. V and J are TRBV5-1 and TRBJ2-5, with D unclear. Deletions cut 0 bases from V and 7 bases from J, with 10 bases between. The CDR3 totals 13 residues. Per germline, CDR1 SGHRS and CDR2 YFSETQ. The whole variable domain, filled in from reference TRBV5-1 and TRBJ2-5, reads KAGVTQTPRYLIKTRGQQVTLSCSPISGHRSVSWYQQTPGQGLQFLFEYFSETQRNKGNFPGRFSGRQFSNSRSEMNVSTLELGDSALYLCASSLASPGTQYFGPGTRLLVL.

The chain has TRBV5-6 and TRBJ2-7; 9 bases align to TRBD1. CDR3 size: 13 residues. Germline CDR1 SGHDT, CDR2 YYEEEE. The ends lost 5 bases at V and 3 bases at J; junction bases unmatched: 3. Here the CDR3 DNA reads TGTGCCAGCAGTAGGGGACAGGGCTACGAGCAGTACTTC. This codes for CASSRGQGYEQYF.

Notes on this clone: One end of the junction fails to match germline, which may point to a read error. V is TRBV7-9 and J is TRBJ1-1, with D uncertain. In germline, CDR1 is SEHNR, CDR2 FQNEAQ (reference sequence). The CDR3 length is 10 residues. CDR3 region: CSSSYNEAFF. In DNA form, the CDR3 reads TGTTCCAGCAGCTACAATGAAGCTTTCTTT.

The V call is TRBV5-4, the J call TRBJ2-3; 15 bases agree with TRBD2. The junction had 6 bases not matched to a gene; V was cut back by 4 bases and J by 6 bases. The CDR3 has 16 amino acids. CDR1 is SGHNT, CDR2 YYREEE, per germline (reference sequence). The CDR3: CASSQRTSGRADTQYF. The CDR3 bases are TGTGCCAGCAGCCAGAGGACTAGCGGGAGGGCCGATACGCAGTATTTT.

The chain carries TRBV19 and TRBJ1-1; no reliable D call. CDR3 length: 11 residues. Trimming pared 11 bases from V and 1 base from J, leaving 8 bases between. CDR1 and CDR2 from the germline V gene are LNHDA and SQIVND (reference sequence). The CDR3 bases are TGTGCCTGCAAGCGGAACACTGAAGCTTTCTTT. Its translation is CACKRNTEAFF.

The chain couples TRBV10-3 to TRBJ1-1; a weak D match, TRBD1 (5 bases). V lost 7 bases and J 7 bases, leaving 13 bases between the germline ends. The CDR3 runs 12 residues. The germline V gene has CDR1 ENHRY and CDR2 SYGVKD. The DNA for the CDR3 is TGTGCCATCACCGCTGACAGAGTTGAAGCTTTCTTT. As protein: CAITADRVEAFF.

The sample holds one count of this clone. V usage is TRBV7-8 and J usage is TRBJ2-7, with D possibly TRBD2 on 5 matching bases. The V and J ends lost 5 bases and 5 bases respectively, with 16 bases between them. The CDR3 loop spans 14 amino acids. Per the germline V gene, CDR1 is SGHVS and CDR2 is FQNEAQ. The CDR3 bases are TGTGCCAGCAGCCCCCATCGGACTTACGACGAGCAGTACGTC. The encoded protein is CASSPHRTYDEQYV.

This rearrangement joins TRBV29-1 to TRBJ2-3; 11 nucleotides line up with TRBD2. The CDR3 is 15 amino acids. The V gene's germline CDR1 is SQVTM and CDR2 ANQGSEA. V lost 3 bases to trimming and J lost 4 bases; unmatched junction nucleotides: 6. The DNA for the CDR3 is TGCAGCGTTGAGTCTAGCGGGGGGAATGCAGATACGCAGTATTTT. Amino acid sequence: CSVESSGGNADTQYF.

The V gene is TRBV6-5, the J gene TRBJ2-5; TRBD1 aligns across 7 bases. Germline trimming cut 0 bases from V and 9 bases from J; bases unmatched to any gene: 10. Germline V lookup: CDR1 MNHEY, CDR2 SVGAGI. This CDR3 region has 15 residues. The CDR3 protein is CASSYSGTVLGAQYF. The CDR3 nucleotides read TGTGCCAGCAGTTACTCTGGGACAGTCTTGGGGGCCCAGTACTTC.

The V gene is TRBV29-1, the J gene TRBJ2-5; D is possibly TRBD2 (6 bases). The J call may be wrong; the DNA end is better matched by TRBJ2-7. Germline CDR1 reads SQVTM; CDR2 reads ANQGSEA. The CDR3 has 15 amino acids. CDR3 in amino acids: CSVPGWKGTAHEQYF. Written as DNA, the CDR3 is TGCAGCGTTCCTGGGTGGAAAGGGACTGCTCACGAGCAGTACTTC.

CDR3 region: CASSLRTGDYEQYV. CDR3 coding DNA: TGTGCCAGCAGTTTGAGGACAGGTGATTACGAGCAGTACGTC. The chain has TRBV27 and TRBJ2-7, with 7 positions matching TRBD1. CDR1 is MNHEY and CDR2 is SMNVEV in the germline V gene (reference sequence). V was pared by 3 bases and J by 4 bases, with 6 bases of the junction left unmatched. The CDR3 has 14 amino acids.

The CDR3 here is CASSMEGASTDTQYF. CDR3 in DNA: TGCGCCAGCAGTATGGAGGGGGCGAGCACAGATACGCAGTATTTT. This chain joins TRBV5-1 and TRBJ2-3; a possible D gene is TRBD1 (7 bases). V was clipped by 5 bases and J by 0 bases, with 13 bases between them. Germline loops: CDR1 SGHRS, CDR2 YFSETQ. The CDR3 consists of 15 residues.

CDR3 bases: TGTGCCAGCAGTTATAGCAGGGTATACAACATTCAGTACTTC. Translating gives CASSYSRVYNIQYF. J is TRBJ2-4 and V is TRBV6-5, with D tentatively TRBD1 (5 bases). Germline lookup yields CDR1 MNHEY and CDR2 SVGAGI. V was clipped by 3 bases and J by 7 bases, with 13 bases between them. The length of the CDR3 is 14 residues.

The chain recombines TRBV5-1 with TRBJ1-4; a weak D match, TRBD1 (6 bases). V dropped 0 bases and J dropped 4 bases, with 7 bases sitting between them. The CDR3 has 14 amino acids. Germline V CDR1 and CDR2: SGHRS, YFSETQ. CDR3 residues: CASSLGQVNEKLFF. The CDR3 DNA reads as TGCGCCAGCAGCTTGGGACAGGTTAATGAAAAACTGTTTTTT.

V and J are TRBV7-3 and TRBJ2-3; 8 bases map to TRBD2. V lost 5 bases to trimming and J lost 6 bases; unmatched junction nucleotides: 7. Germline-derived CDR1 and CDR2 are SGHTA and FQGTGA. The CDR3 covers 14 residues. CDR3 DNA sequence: TGTGCCAGCAGCCGGACTAGCCGGAGGGATACGCAGTATTTT. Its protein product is CASSRTSRRDTQYF.

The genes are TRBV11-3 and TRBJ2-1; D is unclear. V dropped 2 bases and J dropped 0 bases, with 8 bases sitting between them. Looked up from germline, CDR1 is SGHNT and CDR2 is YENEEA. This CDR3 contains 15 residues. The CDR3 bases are TGTGCCAGCAGCTTAAGCTGGAGCTCCTACAATGAGCAGTTCTTC. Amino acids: CASSLSWSSYNEQFF.

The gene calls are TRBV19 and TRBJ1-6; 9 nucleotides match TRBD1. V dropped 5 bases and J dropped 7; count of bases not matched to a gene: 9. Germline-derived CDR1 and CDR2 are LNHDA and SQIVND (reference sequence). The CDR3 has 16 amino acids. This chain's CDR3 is CASSYLTGTGNSPLHF. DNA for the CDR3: TGTGCCAGTAGTTACTTAACCGGGACAGGGAATTCACCCCTCCACTTT.

The chain's CDR3 is CASSQSVRDTQYF. CDR3 bases: TGTGCCAGCAGCCAGAGCGTGAGGGATACGCAGTATTTT. This rearrangement joins TRBV11-2 to TRBJ2-3, with no clear D. The germline V gene encodes CDR1 SGHAT and CDR2 FQNNGV. The CDR3 runs 13 residues. V was pared by 5 bases and J by 6 bases, with 12 bases between.